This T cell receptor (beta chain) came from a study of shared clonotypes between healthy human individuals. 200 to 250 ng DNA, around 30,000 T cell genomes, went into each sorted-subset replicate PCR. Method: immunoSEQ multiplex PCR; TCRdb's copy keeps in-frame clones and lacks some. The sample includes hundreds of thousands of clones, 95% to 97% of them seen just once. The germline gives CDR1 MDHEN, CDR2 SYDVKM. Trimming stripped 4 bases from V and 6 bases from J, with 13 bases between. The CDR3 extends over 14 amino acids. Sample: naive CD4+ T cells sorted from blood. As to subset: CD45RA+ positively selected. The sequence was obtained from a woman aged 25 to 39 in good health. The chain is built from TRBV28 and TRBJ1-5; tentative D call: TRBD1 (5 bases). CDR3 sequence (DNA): TGTGCCAGCAGTTCGTCCAGGGAGGGTCAGCCCCAGCATTTT. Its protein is CASSSSREGQPQHF.